This T cell receptor beta chain was identified in a study of CD8 T cell repertoires and HIV-1 epitope variants. Of note for this clone: Its antigen is not known.

V lost 7 bases and J lost 6, with 20 bases in between. The CDR3 extends over 15 amino acids. In germline, CDR1 is LNHDA, CDR2 SQIVND (reference sequence). TCRdb keeps only in-frame clones here, not all; method: immunoSEQ multiplex PCR. The top ten hold roughly 40% of the sample, which has a few thousand clones, 55% to 80% seen once. Sequenced material: cultured CD8+ T cells derived from PBMCs. The V gene is TRBV19, the J gene TRBJ2-3; D not resolved. The receptor was isolated from a male donor with HIV. Here the CDR3 DNA reads TGTGCCAGTACCACCACTGGCGTGGCCTCGGATACGCAGTATTTT. Translation gives CASTTTGVASDTQYF.